The clone carrying this T cell receptor beta chain came up a few times. Its specificity is not known. Here immunoSEQ multiplex PCR was the method, and the copy in TCRdb shows in-frame clones only, minus some. This table holds 30,000 to 45,000 clones, around 66% found once. This record belongs to a study of vaccination effects on CD4 cells after COVID-19. In the ViraFEST assay, antigen-specific CD4+ clonotypes were identified by expansion after peptide-pool stimulation. Subsequent to roughly 10 days of culture, CD4+ T cells were isolated. Vaccine recipients, nucleocapsid antibody negative, had no prior SARS-CoV-2 infection. CDR3 length equals 16 residues. Trimming took 3 bases from V and 0 from J, leaving 12 bases between them. CDR1 and CDR2 (germline): LGHDT, YNNKEL (reference sequence).

The rearrangement links TRBV3-1 (or the pseudogene TRBV3-2) to TRBJ1-3; D gene uncertain. This clonotype was obtained from a human donor who received a COVID-19 vaccine. The material was CD4+ T cells from PBMCs cultured with HCoV-OC43 spike peptides, obtained before COVID-19 vaccination. The sample's subset: HCoV-OC43 spike overlapping peptide pool stimulation. CDR3 bases: TGTGCCAGCAGCCACCTGCGGCGTCACTCTGGAAACACCATATATTTT. It codes for CASSHLRRHSGNTIYF.